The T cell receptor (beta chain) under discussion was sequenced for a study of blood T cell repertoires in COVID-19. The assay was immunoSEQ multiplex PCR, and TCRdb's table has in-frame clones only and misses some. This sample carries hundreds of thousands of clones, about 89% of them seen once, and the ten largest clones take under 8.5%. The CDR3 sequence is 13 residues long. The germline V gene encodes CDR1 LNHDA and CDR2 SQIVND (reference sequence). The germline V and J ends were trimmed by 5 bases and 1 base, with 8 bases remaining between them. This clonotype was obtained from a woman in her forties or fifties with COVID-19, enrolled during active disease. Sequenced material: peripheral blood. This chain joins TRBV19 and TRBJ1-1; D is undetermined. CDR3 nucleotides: TGTGCCAGTAGTTTCCCCCAGAACACTGAAGCTTTCTTT. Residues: CASSFPQNTEAFF.